The source of this T cell receptor beta chain is a study of T cells after posttransplantation cyclophosphamide. Study-wide results and limits: After PTCy, TRB diversity resembled that of CNI/methotrexate controls. Donor CD8+ memory clones often dominated recipient blood repertoires at later times.

The germline CDR1 and CDR2 sequences are MNHNS and SASEGT. V was clipped by 3 bases and J by 0 bases, with 18 bases between them. This CDR3 contains 18 residues. Busulfan-fludarabine conditioning, marrow transplant, and cyclophosphamide on days +3 and +4 were administered. Of note for this clone: The antigen is unknown.

Method: immunoSEQ multiplex PCR; TCRdb's copy keeps in-frame clones and lacks some. This sample has around 5,000 clones, with about 71% found just once. The specimen comprised PBMCs, sampled after allogeneic stem cell transplant with posttransplant cyclophosphamide. This clonotype was obtained from a male patient in his sixties or seventies who received an allogeneic stem cell transplant from an unrelated donor, was CMV-positive, and had no GVHD. Some T cells may be transferred from the graft donor. The genes are TRBV6-1 and TRBJ1-5; D call uncertain. CDR3 protein: CASSEVSGFLYSNQPQHF. CDR3 nucleotide sequence: TGTGCCAGCAGTGAGGTCTCAGGCTTTCTTTATAGCAATCAGCCCCAGCATTTT.